The 11 T cell receptor beta chains given below trace back to one sample, sequenced in a study of CD8+ T cells in alopecia areata. RNA, once extracted, was reverse transcribed into cDNA for use as the sequencing template. Sequenced by immunoSEQ multiplex PCR; TCRdb stores in-frame clones only, minus some. The sample shows some 130,000 clones, about 49% of them seen only once. The specimen comprised CD8+ T cells sorted from blood, sampled at week 0. The source is a human donor with alopecia areata.

The CDR3 region has the DNA TGTGCCAGCAGCGCCACCGGGCCCGAGGATTCACCCCTCCACTTT. Its translation: CASSATGPEDSPLHF. This chain joins TRBV9 and TRBJ1-6; no clear D gene. V gave up 3 bases and J gave up 8 bases, with 15 bases separating them. Germline V gene data show CDR1 as SGDLS and CDR2 as YYNGEE. This CDR3 has 15 residues.

The gene calls are TRBV13 and TRBJ2-7; 9 bases map to TRBD1. CDR3 length: 12 residues. CDR1 PRHDT and CDR2 FYEKMQ come from the germline V gene (reference sequence). V lost 8 bases and J lost 6; bases outside the gene matches: 5. The DNA for the CDR3 is TGTGCCAGCGAGGGACAGGGCAGCGAGCAGTACTTC. As protein: CASEGQGSEQYF.

This clone was picked up one time. The J gene is TRBJ1-6, the V gene TRBV2; the D is unclear. This CDR3 is built from 14 residues. Germline V gene lookup returns CDR1 SNHLY and CDR2 FYNNEI. The V and J ends lost 1 base and 6 bases respectively, with 7 bases between them. CDR3 loop: CASSEGQINSPLHF. In DNA, the CDR3 is TGTGCCAGCAGTGAAGGGCAGATTAATTCACCCCTCCACTTT.

The chain recombines TRBV9 with TRBJ1-2; 10 bases map to TRBD1. Germline lookup yields CDR1 SGDLS and CDR2 YYNGEE. CDR3 length: 18 residues. The junction had 11 bases not matched to a gene; V was cut back by 2 bases and J by 1 base. CDR3 in amino acids: CASSVTRDRGEGNYGYTF. In DNA, the CDR3 is TGTGCCAGCAGCGTCACCCGGGACAGGGGCGAGGGTAACTATGGCTACACCTTC.

J is TRBJ2-7 and V is TRBV27, with D possibly matching TRBD2 (5 bases). The CDR3 spans 14 residues. Germline V lookup: CDR1 MNHEY, CDR2 SMNVEV (reference sequence). V lost 0 bases to trimming and J lost 4 bases, with 10 bases between them. The CDR3 region has the DNA TGTGCCAGCAGTTTATCGAGGGAAATTTACGAGCAGTACTTC. Translating it yields CASSLSREIYEQYF.

The V gene is TRBV5-1, the J gene TRBJ1-1; D uncertain. Trimming shortened V by 6 bases and J by 0 bases, and 12 bases separated the two germline ends. This CDR3 is built from 14 residues. CDR1 and CDR2 from the germline V gene are SGHRS and YFSETQ. CDR3 loop: CASKERRLNTEAFF. In DNA, the CDR3 is TGCGCCAGCAAGGAGCGACGGTTGAACACTGAAGCTTTCTTT.

This sequence joins TRBV5-6 and TRBJ1-3; D may be TRBD1 (5 bases). This CDR3 has 12 amino acids. Germline loops: CDR1 SGHDT, CDR2 YYEEEE. V was trimmed by 0 bases and J by 10 bases, leaving 8 bases between them. The CDR3 nucleotides read TGTGCCAGCAGCTTGGTCGAGGGGACCATATATTTT. Amino acid sequence: CASSLVEGTIYF.

This chain connects TRBV5-6 to TRBJ2-3, with unresolved D. V was shortened by 3 bases and J by 6 bases, with 8 bases between the two germline ends. CDR1 and CDR2 (germline): SGHDT, YYEEEE. The CDR3 consists of 12 residues. This CDR3 is CASSWGSDTQYF. The CDR3 coding sequence is TGTGCCAGCAGCTGGGGATCCGATACGCAGTATTTT.

This clone was detected only a few times. The V call is TRBV30, the J call TRBJ2-1, with D perhaps given as TRBD1 or TRBD2 (5 bases each). With 4 bases removed from V and 4 bases from J, the gap between germline ends came to 14 bases. Germline V gives CDR1 GTSNPN, CDR2 SVGIG (reference sequence). The CDR3 loop spans 14 amino acids. The CDR3 DNA reads as TGTGCCTGGAACCCAGGGACGGGGTACAATGAGCAGTTCTTC. It encodes CAWNPGTGYNEQFF. The variable domain in full, completed from reference TRBV30 and TRBJ2-1, reads SQTIHQWPATLVQPVGSPLSLECTVEGTSNPNLYWYRQAAGRGLQLLFYSVGIGQISSEVPQNLSASRPQDRQFILSSKKLLLSDSGFYLCAWNPGTGYNEQFFGPGTRLTVL.

The chain couples TRBV29-1 to TRBJ2-3; the match to TRBD2 covers 11 bases. Germline V gene sequence: CDR1 SQVTM, CDR2 ANQGSEA. J gave up 1 base and V 4 bases, and 4 bases lay outside the gene matches. The CDR3 extends over 15 amino acids. The CDR3 bases are TGCAGCGTTGCTAGCGGGGGGACTCGCACAGATACGCAGTATTTT. It is translated as CSVASGGTRTDTQYF.

This sequence joins TRBV7-2 and TRBJ2-5; D ambiguous. Looked up from germline, CDR1 is SGHTA and CDR2 is FQGNSA. V was cut by 2 bases and J by 2 bases, with 12 bases left in between. The CDR3 length is 15 residues. CDR3 nucleotides: TGTGCCAGCAGCTTACCCCGGGTCCTTCAAGAGACCCAGTACTTC. It encodes CASSLPRVLQETQYF. The full variable domain, completed using reference TRBV7-2 and TRBJ2-5, is GAGVSQSPSNKVTEKGKDVELRCDPISGHTALYWYRQSLGQGLEFLIYFQGNSAPDKSGLPSDRFSAERTGGSVSTLTIQRTQQEDSAVYLCASSLPRVLQETQYFGPGTRLLVL.